The rows below give T cell receptor beta chains drawn from one sample of a study of blood T cell repertoires in COVID-19. Produced via immunoSEQ multiplex PCR; TCRdb's table is partial and in-frame only. Of some 150,000 clones in the sample, over 75% were seen once. The sequenced material came from peripheral blood. These receptors came from a man in his 60s with COVID-19, enrolled during active disease. Each CDR3 is given with its conserved first and last residue. Each record gives: CDR3 length, J gene, V gene, D gene, clone size, CDR3 protein, CDR3 DNA. A D gene is named only where the DNA matches it firmly. Rows give clone size only sometimes, using once, few, many, or a class for an expanded clone.

len: 16; j_gene: TRBJ1-5; v_gene: TRBV19; d_gene: .; abundance: .; CDR3aa: CASSRRADVSNQPQHF; CDR3nt: TGTGCCAGTAGTAGGAGGGCAGATGTTAGCAATCAGCCCCAGCATTTT
len: 14; j_gene: TRBJ2-1; v_gene: TRBV5-1; d_gene: TRBD1; abundance: .; CDR3aa: CASSTGTGMNEQFF; CDR3nt: TGCGCCAGTTCAACCGGGACAGGGATGAATGAGCAGTTCTTC
len: 16; j_gene: TRBJ1-2; v_gene: TRBV12-5; d_gene: .; abundance: .; CDR3aa: CASGSGGVRWGYGYTF; CDR3nt: TGTGCTAGTGGTTCGGGGGGCGTACGTTGGGGCTATGGCTACACCTTC
len: 17; j_gene: TRBJ2-1; v_gene: TRBV15; d_gene: TRBD1; abundance: .; CDR3aa: CATSPRRGTGKDNEQFF; CDR3nt: TGTGCCACCAGCCCCCGACGGGGGACAGGTAAGGACAATGAGCAGTTCTTC
len: 16; j_gene: TRBJ1-5; v_gene: TRBV19; d_gene: TRBD1; abundance: .; CDR3aa: CASSTSNRGNNQPQHF; CDR3nt: TGTGCCAGTAGTACCTCTAACAGGGGTAACAATCAGCCCCAGCATTTT
len: 18; j_gene: TRBJ2-7; v_gene: TRBV4-3; d_gene: TRBD2; abundance: once; CDR3aa: CASSHACGLREVTYEQYF; CDR3nt: TGCGCCAGCAGCCATGCATGTGGATTGCGGGAGGTAACCTACGAGCAGTACTTC
len: 16; j_gene: TRBJ1-3; v_gene: TRBV28; d_gene: .; abundance: .; CDR3aa: CASSPPLPGSGNTIYF; CDR3nt: TGTGCCAGCAGTCCCCCTCTACCCGGCTCTGGAAACACCATATATTTT
len: 12; j_gene: TRBJ1-1; v_gene: TRBV29-1; d_gene: .; abundance: once; CDR3aa: CSVARELTEAFF; CDR3nt: TGCAGCGTTGCGCGGGAACTCACTGAAGCTTTCTTT
len: 15; j_gene: TRBJ2-3; v_gene: TRBV5-6; d_gene: TRBD2; abundance: .; CDR3aa: CASSLTSGYTDTQYF; CDR3nt: TGTGCCAGCAGCCTGACTAGCGGGTACACAGATACGCAGTATTTT
len: 14; j_gene: TRBJ2-1; v_gene: TRBV7-9; d_gene: TRBD2; abundance: .; CDR3aa: CASSLAWGGNEQFF; CDR3nt: TGTGCCAGCAGCTTAGCGTGGGGGGGCAATGAGCAGTTCTTC
len: 13; j_gene: TRBJ2-1; v_gene: TRBV11-2; d_gene: .; abundance: .; CDR3aa: CASSQGRVNEQFF; CDR3nt: TGTGCCAGCAGCCAGGGCAGGGTAAATGAGCAGTTCTTC
len: 15; j_gene: TRBJ1-2; v_gene: TRBV12-5; d_gene: TRBD1; abundance: .; CDR3aa: CASGEGQGRSYGYTF; CDR3nt: TGTGCTAGTGGGGAAGGACAGGGAAGGTCCTATGGCTACACCTTC
len: 16; j_gene: TRBJ2-7; v_gene: TRBV3-1/TRBV3-2; d_gene: TRBD1; abundance: .; CDR3aa: CASSQEGTGATREQYF; CDR3nt: TGTGCCAGCAGCCAAGAGGGGACAGGGGCAACGCGGGAGCAGTACTTC
len: 14; j_gene: TRBJ2-7; v_gene: TRBV7-3; d_gene: TRBD1; abundance: .; CDR3aa: CASSSGTGLGEQYF; CDR3nt: TGTGCCAGCAGCTCCGGGACAGGGCTTGGGGAGCAGTACTTC
len: 13; j_gene: TRBJ1-5; v_gene: TRBV7-9; d_gene: .; abundance: few; CDR3aa: CASSPQEAQPQHF; CDR3nt: TGTGCCAGCAGCCCCCAGGAGGCTCAGCCCCAGCATTTT
len: 16; j_gene: TRBJ1-3; v_gene: TRBV19; d_gene: TRBD1; abundance: .; CDR3aa: CASSLTRTGFGNTIYF; CDR3nt: TGTGCCAGTAGTCTTACCCGGACAGGGTTTGGAAACACCATATATTTT
len: 13; j_gene: TRBJ2-7; v_gene: TRBV19; d_gene: .; abundance: .; CDR3aa: CASSSLSAYEQYF; CDR3nt: TGTGCCAGTAGTAGCCTCAGCGCTTACGAGCAGTACTTC
len: 13; j_gene: TRBJ1-1; v_gene: TRBV24-1; d_gene: .; abundance: .; CDR3aa: CATAGRLSTEAFF; CDR3nt: TGTGCCACCGCCGGGAGGTTGAGCACTGAAGCTTTCTTT
len: 13; j_gene: TRBJ1-2; v_gene: TRBV7-9; d_gene: .; abundance: many; CDR3aa: CASSTGWRSGYTF; CDR3nt: TGTGCCAGCAGCACGGGGTGGCGAAGCGGCTACACCTTC
len: 17; j_gene: TRBJ2-2; v_gene: TRBV7-2; d_gene: TRBD2; abundance: .; CDR3aa: CASSLGGLAGVSGELFF; CDR3nt: TGTGCCAGCAGCTTAGGGGGACTAGCGGGAGTTTCCGGGGAGCTGTTTTTT
len: 16; j_gene: TRBJ1-1; v_gene: TRBV7-7; d_gene: .; abundance: once; CDR3aa: CASSPLQGPLNTEAFF; CDR3nt: TGTGCTAGCAGCCCTTTACAGGGACCCTTGAACACTGAAGCTTTCTTT
len: 15; j_gene: TRBJ1-6; v_gene: TRBV18; d_gene: TRBD1; abundance: once; CDR3aa: CASSPQGQGNSPLHF; CDR3nt: TGTGCCAGCTCACCACAGGGACAGGGGAATTCACCCCTCCACTTT
len: 14; j_gene: TRBJ1-2; v_gene: TRBV7-9; d_gene: TRBD1; abundance: .; CDR3aa: CASSPPGTVEVYTF; CDR3nt: TGTGCCAGCAGCCCCCCCGGGACAGTTGAGGTCTACACCTTC
len: 14; j_gene: TRBJ1-2; v_gene: TRBV7-9; d_gene: .; abundance: .; CDR3aa: CASSNLDISTGYTF; CDR3nt: TGTGCCAGCAGCAACCTGGACATATCGACTGGCTACACCTTC
len: 14; j_gene: TRBJ2-5; v_gene: TRBV18; d_gene: .; abundance: .; CDR3aa: CASSPFLKQETQYF; CDR3nt: TGTGCCAGCTCACCATTCCTTAAACAAGAGACCCAGTACTTC
len: 15; j_gene: TRBJ2-7; v_gene: TRBV7-2; d_gene: .; abundance: .; CDR3aa: CASSLGQGGGYEQYF; CDR3nt: TGTGCCAGCAGCTTAGGCCAGGGAGGTGGATACGAGCAGTACTTC
len: 14; j_gene: TRBJ1-2; v_gene: TRBV11-2; d_gene: .; abundance: few; CDR3aa: CASTQGQGAYGYTF; CDR3nt: TGTGCCAGCACCCAGGGGCAGGGCGCCTATGGCTACACCTTC
len: 16; j_gene: TRBJ2-3; v_gene: TRBV3-1/TRBV3-2; d_gene: TRBD2; abundance: few; CDR3aa: CASSQNSGGPGDTQYF; CDR3nt: TGTGCCAGCAGCCAAAATAGCGGGGGACCCGGGGATACGCAGTATTTT
len: 15; j_gene: TRBJ2-3; v_gene: TRBV6-5; d_gene: TRBD1; abundance: .; CDR3aa: CASSYLGQGAISGGF; CDR3nt: TGTGCCAGCAGTTACTTAGGACAGGGGGCGATAAGCGGGGGCTTT
len: 14; j_gene: TRBJ2-5; v_gene: TRBV3-1/TRBV3-2; d_gene: .; abundance: .; CDR3aa: CASSRRQSQETQYF; CDR3nt: TGTGCCAGCAGCCGCAGACAGTCTCAAGAGACCCAGTACTTC
len: 14; j_gene: TRBJ1-1; v_gene: TRBV18; d_gene: .; abundance: .; CDR3aa: CASSQATSNTEAFF; CDR3nt: TGTGCCAGCTCTCAGGCCACTTCGAACACTGAAGCTTTCTTT
len: 14; j_gene: TRBJ2-1; v_gene: TRBV29-1; d_gene: TRBD2; abundance: few; CDR3aa: CSSWTSGRRGEQFF; CDR3nt: TGCAGCTCCTGGACTAGCGGGAGGAGAGGTGAGCAGTTCTTC
len: 11; j_gene: TRBJ2-3; v_gene: TRBV12-3/TRBV12-4; d_gene: TRBD1; abundance: .; CDR3aa: CASSDRGRQYF; CDR3nt: TGTGCCAGCAGTGACAGGGGGCGGCAGTATTTT
len: 16; j_gene: TRBJ2-1; v_gene: TRBV18; d_gene: TRBD1; abundance: .; CDR3aa: CASSPPQGAQSNEQFF; CDR3nt: TGTGCCAGCTCACCACCGCAGGGGGCCCAATCCAATGAGCAGTTCTTC
len: 14; j_gene: TRBJ1-2; v_gene: TRBV5-4; d_gene: .; abundance: .; CDR3aa: CASSPPGVFYGYTF; CDR3nt: TGTGCCAGCAGCCCTCCAGGGGTCTTCTATGGCTACACCTTC
len: 15; j_gene: TRBJ1-6; v_gene: TRBV7-2; d_gene: .; abundance: .; CDR3aa: CASSLGATVNSPLHF; CDR3nt: TGTGCCAGCAGTCTAGGGGCGACGGTAAATTCACCCCTCCACTTT
len: 15; j_gene: TRBJ1-4; v_gene: TRBV7-9; d_gene: .; abundance: .; CDR3aa: CASSLVQGSNEKLFF; CDR3nt: TGTGCCAGCAGCTTAGTTCAGGGAAGTAATGAAAAACTGTTTTTT
len: 14; j_gene: TRBJ1-5; v_gene: TRBV28; d_gene: TRBD1; abundance: few; CDR3aa: CASSIGTDDQPQHF; CDR3nt: TGTGCCAGCAGTATCGGGACAGACGATCAGCCCCAGCATTTT
len: 14; j_gene: TRBJ1-2; v_gene: TRBV5-1; d_gene: .; abundance: .; CDR3aa: CASSLPGVDYGYTF; CDR3nt: TGCGCCAGCAGCCTTCCAGGGGTGGACTATGGCTACACCTTC
len: 11; j_gene: TRBJ1-1; v_gene: TRBV7-2; d_gene: .; abundance: .; CDR3aa: CASSLAYEAFF; CDR3nt: TGTGCCAGCAGCTTAGCCTATGAAGCTTTCTTT
len: 14; j_gene: TRBJ1-1; v_gene: TRBV5-6; d_gene: .; abundance: .; CDR3aa: CASSSGQPNTEAFF; CDR3nt: TGTGCCAGCAGCTCCGGACAGCCGAACACTGAAGCTTTCTTT
len: 15; j_gene: TRBJ1-2; v_gene: TRBV9; d_gene: TRBD1; abundance: .; CDR3aa: CASSPTGGIDYGYTF; CDR3nt: TGTGCCAGCAGCCCGACAGGGGGCATCGACTATGGCTACACCTTC
len: 16; j_gene: TRBJ1-4; v_gene: TRBV7-2; d_gene: .; abundance: .; CDR3aa: CASSLGSGHITEKLFF; CDR3nt: TGTGCCAGCAGCTTAGGGTCAGGTCACATCACTGAAAAACTGTTTTTT
len: 14; j_gene: TRBJ1-6; v_gene: TRBV28; d_gene: .; abundance: .; CDR3aa: CASSYGVRGSPLHF; CDR3nt: TGTGCCAGCAGCTATGGAGTCCGGGGGTCACCCCTCCACTTT
len: 13; j_gene: TRBJ1-1; v_gene: TRBV18; d_gene: .; abundance: .; CDR3aa: CASFETMNTEAFF; CDR3nt: TGTGCCTCCTTTGAAACAATGAACACTGAAGCTTTCTTT
len: 12; j_gene: TRBJ2-7; v_gene: TRBV12-3/TRBV12-4; d_gene: .; abundance: .; CDR3aa: CASSWDKHEQYF; CDR3nt: TGTGCCAGCAGTTGGGACAAACACGAGCAGTACTTC
len: 15; j_gene: TRBJ2-2; v_gene: TRBV4-1; d_gene: .; abundance: .; CDR3aa: CASSQVVLGLGELFF; CDR3nt: TGCGCCAGCAGCCAAGTCGTCCTAGGACTGGGGGAGCTGTTTTTT
len: 12; j_gene: TRBJ1-3; v_gene: TRBV12-3/TRBV12-4; d_gene: .; abundance: .; CDR3aa: CASSYNRALPDF; CDR3nt: TGTGCCAGCAGCTATAACAGGGCGCTCCCTGATTTT
len: 15; j_gene: TRBJ2-1; v_gene: TRBV24-1; d_gene: TRBD1; abundance: .; CDR3aa: CATSDRGQGMNEQFF; CDR3nt: TGTGCCACCAGTGATCGAGGACAGGGAATGAATGAGCAGTTCTTC
len: 15; j_gene: TRBJ2-1; v_gene: TRBV7-2; d_gene: .; abundance: .; CDR3aa: CASSSRWASGDEQFF; CDR3nt: TGTGCCAGCAGCTCCCGTTGGGCGTCCGGGGATGAGCAGTTCTTC
len: 21; j_gene: TRBJ1-4; v_gene: TRBV19; d_gene: TRBD1; abundance: .; CDR3aa: CASTPPGQGVTGEAGNEKLFF; CDR3nt: TGTGCCAGTACCCCACCGGGACAGGGGGTGACCGGGGAAGCGGGGAATGAAAAACTGTTTTTT
len: 16; j_gene: TRBJ1-1; v_gene: TRBV5-1; d_gene: .; abundance: .; CDR3aa: CASSLLGARTNTEAFF; CDR3nt: TGCGCCAGCAGCTTGCTTGGGGCCCGTACTAACACTGAAGCTTTCTTT
len: 15; j_gene: TRBJ2-2; v_gene: TRBV6-5; d_gene: TRBD1; abundance: .; CDR3aa: CASSYGTGYTGELFF; CDR3nt: TGTGCCAGCAGTTATGGGACAGGGTACACCGGGGAGCTGTTTTTT
len: 15; j_gene: TRBJ2-7; v_gene: TRBV7-2; d_gene: TRBD2; abundance: .; CDR3aa: CASSRTSGGAYEQYF; CDR3nt: TGTGCCAGCAGTCGTACTAGCGGGGGGGCCTACGAGCAGTACTTC